This T cell receptor (beta chain) was found in a study of Ad26.COV2.S vaccination and SARS-CoV-2 variants. Across the whole study: Intramuscularly, Ad26.COV2.S was given either once or twice, 56 days apart.

The table came from immunoSEQ multiplex PCR; TCRdb's copy has only in-frame clones and leaves some out. The data show hundreds of thousands of clones, less than 90% seen once. Treatment defined: 19 received Ad26.COV2.S at low or high dose, single or two shots; several received placebo; per-sample allocation not given. After the first vaccine or placebo injection, samples were drawn on day 63. CDR3 length equals 15 residues. Germline CDR1 and CDR2: MDHEN and SYDVKM. Losses at the gene ends were 6 bases for V and 4 bases for J; bases not matched to a gene: 7. V gene TRBV28 combines with J gene TRBJ2-7, with TRBD1 matching over 12 bases. The source of this sequence is a person aged 18 to 65 who received the Ad26.COV2.S COVID-19 vaccine or a placebo. The sequencing used peripheral blood, collected in a trial of Ad26.COV2.S vaccine versus placebo. CDR3 amino acids: CASSVWDRGRYEQYF. CDR3 bases: TGTGCCAGCAGCGTATGGGACAGGGGGCGATACGAGCAGTACTTC.